These 14 T cell receptor beta chains were sequenced from one sample in a study of T cells after yellow fever vaccination. TCRdb fed the 5' RACE reads into MiXCR, producing one record per CDR3 protein. The sample includes around 300,000 distinct CDR3 sequences, 10% to 15% of them seen just once. This material consisted of CD4+ T cells sorted from PBMCs, taken 45 days after the yellow fever booster vaccination. Source of these receptors: a young man who received the YFV17D yellow fever vaccine.

This clonotype was seen ten or more times. This sequence joins TRBV20-1 and TRBJ2-5, with D unclear. The CDR3 length is 14 residues. Germline lookup yields CDR1 DFQATT and CDR2 SNEGSKA (reference sequence). V lost 0 bases and J lost 6, with 14 bases in between. CDR3 region: CSAREPSSGKTQYF. The CDR3 DNA reads as TGCAGTGCTAGAGAGCCTTCTAGTGGAAAGACCCAGTACTTC.

This clonotype has a count of ten or more. At one end, the junction sequence differs from germline, possibly due to a read error. The genes are TRBV7-2 and TRBJ2-7; D gene unclear. The CDR3 spans 14 residues. Germline-derived CDR1 and CDR2 are SGHTA and FQGNSA. The CDR3 sequence is CASSLVGASYEQYF. The CDR3 nucleotides read TGCGCCAGCAGCCTGGTAGGTGCCTCCTACGAGCAGTACTTC.

The V gene is TRBV5-1, the J gene TRBJ1-1; D gene uncertain. The CDR3 consists of 14 residues. The germline gives CDR1 SGHRS, CDR2 YFSETQ. The V end lost 5 bases, the J end lost 0 bases, and 11 bases lay between the germline ends. DNA of the CDR3: TGCGCCAGCAGAATGGGGAACCTGAACACTGAAGCTTTCTTT. Translation: CASRMGNLNTEAFF.

This chain connects TRBV20-1 to TRBJ1-3; D perhaps matches TRBD1 (5 bases). CDR1 and CDR2 (germline): DFQATT, SNEGSKA (reference sequence). There are 15 residues in the CDR3. Trimming removed 3 bases at V and 3 bases at J, with 15 bases between. The CDR3 region is CSASEGNLYGNTIYF. The CDR3 DNA is TGCAGTGCTAGTGAGGGGAATCTCTATGGAAACACCATATATTTT.

This clonotype was counted between two and nine times. V usage is TRBV28 and J usage is TRBJ2-3, with D unresolved. Germline values: CDR1 MDHEN, CDR2 SYDVKM. The length of the CDR3 is 13 residues. V was shortened by 6 bases and J by 3 bases, with 10 bases between the two germline ends. CDR3 sequence: CASSSAETDTQYF. The CDR3 nucleotides read TGTGCCAGCAGCTCTGCGGAGACAGATACGCAGTATTTT.

The chain recombines TRBV5-1 with TRBJ2-2; 8 nucleotides line up with TRBD1. Germline-derived CDR1 and CDR2 are SGHRS and YFSETQ. This CDR3 is 15 amino acids long. J gave up 4 bases and V 4 bases, and 6 bases lay outside the gene matches. CDR3 nucleotide sequence: TGCGCCAGCAGCCATCGGACAGGGCCCACCGGGGAGCTGTTTTTT. Residues: CASSHRTGPTGELFF. The entire variable domain, with the rest obtained from reference TRBV5-1 and TRBJ2-2, is as follows: KAGVTQTPRYLIKTRGQQVTLSCSPISGHRSVSWYQQTPGQGLQFLFEYFSETQRNKGNFPGRFSGRQFSNSRSEMNVSTLELGDSALYLCASSHRTGPTGELFFGEGSRLTVL.

The chain links TRBV7-6 to TRBJ2-7, with D possibly being TRBD1 (6 bases). The V end was cut by 2 bases, the J end by 3 bases, with 11 bases between. CDR3 length equals 14 residues. Germline V gives CDR1 SGHVS, CDR2 FNYEAQ. CDR3 sequence: CASSLQGTYYEQYF. In DNA form, the CDR3 reads TGTGCCAGCAGCTTACAGGGGACCTACTACGAGCAGTACTTC.

This clonotype appeared many times. The chain employs TRBV11-2 and TRBJ2-3, with D uncertain. The CDR3 length is 12 residues. The V and J ends lost 1 base and 4 bases respectively, with 3 bases between them. CDR1 and CDR2 (germline): SGHAT, FQNNGV. The CDR3 reads CASSLVPDTQYF. The CDR3 bases are TGTGCCAGCAGCTTAGTTCCAGATACGCAGTATTTT.

The chain is built from TRBV7-2 and TRBJ2-1, with D possibly being TRBD2 (5 bases). The CDR3 contains 15 residues. Trimming cost V 6 bases and J 3 bases, with 15 bases left between them. The germline CDR1 and CDR2 sequences are SGHTA and FQGNSA. The CDR3 loop reads CASSRAASSYNEQFF. CDR3 coding DNA: TGTGCCAGCAGTCGAGCGGCTAGCAGCTACAATGAGCAGTTCTTC.

The chain combines TRBV7-2 with TRBJ2-5, with D tentatively TRBD2 (5 bases). From germline, CDR1 is SGHTA and CDR2 FQGNSA. There are 14 residues in the CDR3. Trimming stripped 9 bases from V and 2 bases from J, with 16 bases between. For the CDR3, the DNA is TGTGCCAGTAATAAGAGGGCTTTACAAGAGACCCAGTACTTC. Its protein is CASNKRALQETQYF.

This clonotype has more than one count but fewer than ten. This chain links TRBV20-1 with TRBJ2-3; TRBD1 matches at 8 bases. Trimming at V came to 5 bases and at J to 1 base, leaving 5 bases not matched to a gene. Germline-derived CDR1 and CDR2 are DFQATT and SNEGSKA (reference sequence). The CDR3 has 14 amino acids. Here the CDR3 reads CSAPGQGGTDTQYF. The CDR3 DNA is TGCAGTGCTCCTGGACAGGGCGGCACAGATACGCAGTATTTT.

The sample holds a few counts of this clonotype. The rearrangement joins TRBV7-9 to TRBJ1-2; no firm D call. With 3 bases removed from V and 4 bases from J, the gap between germline ends came to 9 bases. The V gene's germline CDR1 is SEHNR and CDR2 FQNEAQ (reference sequence). The CDR3 is 13 residues long. CDR3 coding DNA: TGTGCCAGCAGCTTCTCCCCGGGCTATGGCTACACCTTC. It codes for CASSFSPGYGYTF.

This clonotype was detected a few times. The chain joins TRBV20-1 to TRBJ2-5, with TRBD2 identical over 12 bases. V shed 1 base and J 5 bases; nucleotides not matched to a gene: 2. This CDR3 region has 14 residues. Germline CDR1 is DFQATT and CDR2 is SNEGSKA (reference sequence). The CDR3 protein is CSARGLAGVETQYF. CDR3 sequence (DNA): TGCAGTGCTAGAGGACTAGCGGGAGTCGAGACCCAGTACTTC.

As for this clonotype: An end of the junction differs from the germline gene, which may be a read error. V and J are TRBV27 and TRBJ1-4, with 10 bases aligning to TRBD1. Germline V gene sequence: CDR1 MNHEY, CDR2 SMNVEV (reference sequence). This CDR3 comprises 13 residues. The CDR3 is CASRRQGAGAFSF. As DNA, the CDR3 is TGTGCCAGCAGGAGACAGGGGGCAGGCGCCTTTTCGTTT.